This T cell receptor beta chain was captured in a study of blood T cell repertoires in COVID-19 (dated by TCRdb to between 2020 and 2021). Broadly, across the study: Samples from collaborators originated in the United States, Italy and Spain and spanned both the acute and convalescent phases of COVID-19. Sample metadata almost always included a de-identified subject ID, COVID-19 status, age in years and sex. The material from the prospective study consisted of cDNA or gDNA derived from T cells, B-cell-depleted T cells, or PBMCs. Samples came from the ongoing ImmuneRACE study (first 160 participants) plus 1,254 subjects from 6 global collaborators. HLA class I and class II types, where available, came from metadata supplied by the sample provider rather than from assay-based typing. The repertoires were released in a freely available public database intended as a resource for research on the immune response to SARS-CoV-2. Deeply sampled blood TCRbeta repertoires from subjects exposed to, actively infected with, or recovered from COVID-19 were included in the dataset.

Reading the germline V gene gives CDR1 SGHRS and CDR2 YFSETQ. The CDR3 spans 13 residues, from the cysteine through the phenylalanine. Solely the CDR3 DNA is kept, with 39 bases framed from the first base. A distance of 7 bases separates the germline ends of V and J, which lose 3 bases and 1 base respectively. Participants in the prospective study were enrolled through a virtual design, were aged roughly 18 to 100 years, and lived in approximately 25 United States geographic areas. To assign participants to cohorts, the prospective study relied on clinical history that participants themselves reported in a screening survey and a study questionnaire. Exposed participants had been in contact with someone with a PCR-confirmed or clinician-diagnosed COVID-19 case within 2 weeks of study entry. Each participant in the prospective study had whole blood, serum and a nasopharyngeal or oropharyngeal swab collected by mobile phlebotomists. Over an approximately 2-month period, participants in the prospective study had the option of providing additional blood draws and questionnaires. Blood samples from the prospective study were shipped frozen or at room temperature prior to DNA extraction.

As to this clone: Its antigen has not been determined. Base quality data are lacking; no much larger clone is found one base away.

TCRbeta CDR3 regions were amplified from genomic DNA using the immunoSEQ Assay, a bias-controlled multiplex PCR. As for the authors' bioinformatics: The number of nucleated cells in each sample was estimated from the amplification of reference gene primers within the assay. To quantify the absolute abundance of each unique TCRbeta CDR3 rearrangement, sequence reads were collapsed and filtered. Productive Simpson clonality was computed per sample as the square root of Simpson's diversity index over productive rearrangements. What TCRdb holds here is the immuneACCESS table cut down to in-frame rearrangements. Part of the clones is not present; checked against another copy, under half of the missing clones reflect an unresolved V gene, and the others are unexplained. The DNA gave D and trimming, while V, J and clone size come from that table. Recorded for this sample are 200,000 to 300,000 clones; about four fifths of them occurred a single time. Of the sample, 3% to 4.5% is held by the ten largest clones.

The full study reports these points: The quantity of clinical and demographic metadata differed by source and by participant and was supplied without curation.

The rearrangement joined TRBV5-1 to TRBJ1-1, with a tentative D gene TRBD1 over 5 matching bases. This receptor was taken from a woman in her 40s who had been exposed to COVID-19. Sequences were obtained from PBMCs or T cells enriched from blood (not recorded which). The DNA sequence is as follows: TGCGCCAGCAGCTCGACAGAGAACACTGAAGCTTTCTTT. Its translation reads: CASSSTENTEAFF.